These 13 T cell receptor beta chains came from one sample sequenced in a study of Graves' ophthalmopathy and Graves' hyperthyroidism. Beta-chain TCR CDR3 regions were amplified from RNA transcripts. Second-round multiplex PCR came after first-round RT-PCR with HTBI primers. From the multiplex PCR reads, TCRdb called clonotypes with MiXCR, one entry per CDR3 protein. This sample has around 660,000 distinct CDR3 sequences, with under 50% found just once. Sequenced material: peripheral blood. Receptor source: an adult man with Graves' ophthalmopathy.

V gene TRBV12-3 or TRBV12-4 combines with J gene TRBJ2-7, with D unclear. This CDR3 has 16 residues. The V end was cut by 4 bases, the J end by 3 bases, with 19 bases between. The CDR3 is CASSYSKGGPLYEQYF. The CDR3 coding sequence is TGTGCCAGCAGTTACTCGAAGGGCGGACCCCTCTACGAGCAGTACTTC.

Ten or more counts support this clonotype. The gene calls are TRBV7-8 and TRBJ2-5; tentatively, D is TRBD1 (5 bases). Germline V gene sequence: CDR1 SGHVS, CDR2 FQNEAQ. V lost 4 bases and J lost 4, with 19 bases in between. The CDR3 is 16 residues long. The CDR3 bases are TGTGCCAGCAGCTCCGACCGTCGGACACAAGCAGAGACCCAGTACTTC. This encodes CASSSDRRTQAETQYF. The full variable domain, in which reference TRBV7-8 and TRBJ2-5 provide the parts outside the CDR3, is GAGVSQSPRYKVAKRGQDVALRCDPISGHVSLFWYQQALGQGPEFLTYFQNEAQLDKSGLPSDRFFAERPEGSVSTLKIQRTQQEDSAVYLCASSSDRRTQAETQYFGPGTRLLVL.

The chain joins TRBV25-1 to TRBJ2-5; 8 nucleotides match TRBD1. With V trimmed by 7 bases and J by 7 bases, 5 bases remained unmatched. CDR1 is MGHDK and CDR2 is SYGVNS in the germline V gene. The CDR3 extends over 12 amino acids. CDR3 sequence reads: CASTPGGTTQYF. CDR3 nucleotide sequence: TGTGCCAGCACCCCAGGGGGCACGACCCAGTACTTC.

V gene TRBV24-1 combines with J gene TRBJ2-3; no definite D call. Trimming cost V 1 base and J 6 bases, with 7 bases left between them. Per the germline V gene, CDR1 is KGHDR and CDR2 is SFDVKD. CDR3 size: 13 residues. CDR3 DNA sequence: TGTGCCACCAGTGATTTAACCCTTGATACGCAGTATTTT. Its translation is CATSDLTLDTQYF.

This clonotype showed up many times. The chain couples TRBV7-8 to TRBJ1-1; no clear D. The CDR3 runs to 14 residues. The V and J ends lost 2 bases and 1 base respectively, with 8 bases between them. Germline CDR1 reads SGHVS; CDR2 reads FQNEAQ. The CDR3, as DNA: TGTGCCAGCAGCTTACGCAGGAGGAACACTGAAGCTTTCTTT. Protein sequence: CASSLRRRNTEAFF.

In its sample, this clonotype was seen a few times. This chain joins TRBV29-1 and TRBJ1-2, with D unclear. The V end was cut by 7 bases, the J end by 4 bases, with 10 bases between. Germline CDR1 and CDR2: SQVTM and ANQGSEA. The CDR3 extends over 11 amino acids. The CDR3 spells CSALGGYGYTF. The DNA of the CDR3 is TGCAGCGCCCTGGGAGGCTATGGCTACACCTTC.

In its sample, this clonotype was seen many times. The J gene is TRBJ2-5, the V gene TRBV5-1; perhaps TRBD1 as D (6 bases). CDR1 and CDR2 from the germline V gene are SGHRS and YFSETQ. The CDR3 is 15 residues long. V lost 2 bases and J lost 2, with 13 bases in between. The DNA for the CDR3 is TGCGCCAGCAGCTTTACAGGGAACCAACAAGAGACCCAGTACTTC. This sequence encodes CASSFTGNQQETQYF. Supplemented by reference TRBV5-1 and TRBJ2-5, the full variable domain reads KAGVTQTPRYLIKTRGQQVTLSCSPISGHRSVSWYQQTPGQGLQFLFEYFSETQRNKGNFPGRFSGRQFSNSRSEMNVSTLELGDSALYLCASSFTGNQQETQYFGPGTRLLVL.

Many counts were recorded for this clonotype. The rearrangement uses TRBV9 and TRBJ2-5; D possibly uses TRBD1 or TRBD2 (5 bases each). The length of the CDR3 is 13 residues. V gave up 6 bases and J gave up 1 base, with 10 bases separating them. Per germline, CDR1 SGDLS and CDR2 YYNGEE. The CDR3 DNA reads TGTGCCAGCAATCGGGACGGCCAAGAGACCCAGTACTTC. Translating gives CASNRDGQETQYF.

Many counts were recorded for this clonotype. The chain links TRBV6-5 to TRBJ1-2; D possibly corresponds to TRBD1 (5 bases). The CDR3 consists of 13 residues. Looked up from germline, CDR1 is MNHEY and CDR2 is SVGAGI. With 3 bases removed from V and 8 bases from J, the gap between germline ends came to 13 bases. The CDR3: CASSYPGTQGYTF. CDR3 nucleotide sequence: TGTGCCAGCAGTTATCCCGGGACTCAGGGCTACACCTTC.

This clonotype occurred a few times. The chain has TRBV12-3 or TRBV12-4 and TRBJ1-6; 7 bases agree with TRBD1. The CDR3 is made up of 13 amino acids. Germline trimming cut 6 bases from V and 8 bases from J; bases unmatched to any gene: 4. CDR3 in DNA: TGTGCCAGCAGCGACAGGGTAGATTCACCCCTCCACTTT. Translating it yields CASSDRVDSPLHF.

The chain combines TRBV24-1 with TRBJ1-2; TRBD1 is a possible D gene (6 bases). CDR1 is KGHDR, CDR2 SFDVKD, per germline. Trimming took off 7 bases at V and 5 bases at J, with 13 bases between the two ends. CDR3 length: 13 residues. The CDR3 region has the DNA TGTGCCACCAGGGACAGAGCCCGTTATGGCTACACCTTC. It is translated as CATRDRARYGYTF.

This clonotype was detected a few times. The V and J genes are TRBV19 and TRBJ1-1; D gene uncertain. CDR1 and CDR2 from the germline V gene are LNHDA and SQIVND (reference sequence). This CDR3 region has 15 residues. V was pared by 3 bases and J by 0 bases, with 11 bases between. DNA of the CDR3: TGTGCCAGTAGTATGGTGTGGGAGATGAACACTGAAGCTTTCTTT. This gives the protein CASSMVWEMNTEAFF.

This clonotype was counted only a few times. This chain uses TRBV11-2 with TRBJ1-1; 12 bases align to TRBD1. The J segment lost 1 base and the V segment lost 2 bases, leaving 8 bases of the junction unmatched. Germline assignment: CDR1 SGHAT and CDR2 FQNNGV. The CDR3 covers 18 residues. CDR3 amino acids: CASSLTAGQGAGNTEAFF. The CDR3 nucleotides read TGTGCCAGCAGCTTAACAGCGGGACAGGGGGCCGGGAACACTGAAGCTTTCTTT.